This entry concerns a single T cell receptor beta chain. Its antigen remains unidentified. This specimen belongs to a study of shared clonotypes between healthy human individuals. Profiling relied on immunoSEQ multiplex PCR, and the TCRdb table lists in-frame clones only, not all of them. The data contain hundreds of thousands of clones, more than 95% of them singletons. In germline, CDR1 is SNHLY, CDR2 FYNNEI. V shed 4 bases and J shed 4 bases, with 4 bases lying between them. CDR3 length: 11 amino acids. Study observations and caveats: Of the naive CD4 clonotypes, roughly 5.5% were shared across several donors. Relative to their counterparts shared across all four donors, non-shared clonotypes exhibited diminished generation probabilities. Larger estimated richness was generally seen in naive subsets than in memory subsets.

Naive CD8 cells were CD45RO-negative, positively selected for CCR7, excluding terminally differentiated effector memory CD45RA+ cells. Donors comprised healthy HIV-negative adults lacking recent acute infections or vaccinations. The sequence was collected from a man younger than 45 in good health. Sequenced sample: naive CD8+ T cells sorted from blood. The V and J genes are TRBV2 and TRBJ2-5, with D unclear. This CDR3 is CASSVGETQYF. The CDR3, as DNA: TGTGCCAGCAGTGTCGGAGAGACCCAGTACTTC.